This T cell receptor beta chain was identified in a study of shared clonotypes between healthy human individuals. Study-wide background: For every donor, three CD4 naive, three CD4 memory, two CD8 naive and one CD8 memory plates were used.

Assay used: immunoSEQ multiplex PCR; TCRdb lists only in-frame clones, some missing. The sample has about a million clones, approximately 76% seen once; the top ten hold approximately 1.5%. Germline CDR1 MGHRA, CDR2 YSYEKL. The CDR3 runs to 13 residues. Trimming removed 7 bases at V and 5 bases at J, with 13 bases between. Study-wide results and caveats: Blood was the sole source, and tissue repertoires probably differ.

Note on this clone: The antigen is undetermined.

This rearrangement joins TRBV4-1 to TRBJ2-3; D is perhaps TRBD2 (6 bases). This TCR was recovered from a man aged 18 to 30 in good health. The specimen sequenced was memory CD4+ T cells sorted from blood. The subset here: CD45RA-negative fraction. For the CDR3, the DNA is TGCGCCAGCAAGGGTTTCGGGGGAGATACGCAGTATTTT. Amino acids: CASKGFGGDTQYF.